These 32 T cell receptor beta chains were all obtained from the same sample, sequenced in a study of blood T cell repertoires in COVID-19. Method: immunoSEQ multiplex PCR; TCRdb's copy keeps in-frame clones and lacks some. The sample lists about 480,000 clones; more than 85% were seen once. Material for sequencing was PBMCs or T cells enriched from blood (not recorded which). The receptors derive from a woman aged 55-69 years who had recovered from COVID-19.

The gene calls are TRBV4-1 and TRBJ1-2; no firm D call. Germline CDR1 and CDR2: MGHRA and YSYEKL. Between the trimmed V and J ends, which lost 5 bases and 1 base, there was a span of 8 bases. This CDR3 contains 13 residues. CDR3 loop: CASSKGLNYGYTF. In DNA form, the CDR3 reads TGCGCCAGCAGCAAAGGACTTAACTATGGCTACACCTTC.

V is TRBV11-2 and J is TRBJ1-2; D unresolved. Germline assignment: CDR1 SGHAT and CDR2 FQNNGV. V shed 2 bases and J shed 4 bases, with 14 bases lying between them. CDR3 length equals 15 residues. The CDR3 reads CASSLLAGMGYGYTF. In nucleotides, the CDR3 is TGTGCCAGCAGCTTATTAGCGGGGATGGGCTATGGCTACACCTTC.

The genes are TRBV27 and TRBJ1-6; D might be TRBD1 (5 bases). There are 14 residues in the CDR3. Trimming stripped 2 bases from V and 7 bases from J, with 9 bases between. Germline assignment: CDR1 MNHEY and CDR2 SMNVEV (reference sequence). CDR3 in amino acids: CASSLGGTNSPLHF. CDR3 bases: TGTGCCAGCAGTTTAGGGGGGACCAATTCACCCCTCCACTTT.

This clone was observed a few times. This chain joins TRBV28 and TRBJ1-1, with 10 bases identical to TRBD1. V lost 1 base and J lost 0; bases outside the gene matches: 5. The CDR3 spans 17 residues. Germline V gene lookup returns CDR1 MDHEN and CDR2 SYDVKM. The CDR3 DNA reads TGTGCCAGCAGTTTATATGGGACAGGGGCCATGAACACTGAAGCTTTCTTT. Protein product: CASSLYGTGAMNTEAFF.

The genes are TRBV5-6 and TRBJ1-2; maybe TRBD1 (5 bases). Germline CDR1 reads SGHDT; CDR2 reads YYEEEE. Between the trimmed V and J ends, which lost 2 bases and 1 base, there was a span of 12 bases. There are 15 residues in the CDR3. DNA for the CDR3: TGTGCCAGCAGCTTCCCCTCAGACAGTAACTATGGCTACACCTTC. It yields the protein CASSFPSDSNYGYTF.

Points on this clone: This sample includes further DNA sequences coding for the same CDR3. The chain combines TRBV11-2 with TRBJ2-3; 7 bases are shared with TRBD2. The ends lost 1 base at V and 1 base at J; junction bases unmatched: 5. The CDR3 extends over 16 amino acids. Germline values: CDR1 SGHAT, CDR2 FQNNGV. CDR3 protein: CASSLVSGGGTDTQYF. The CDR3 region has the DNA TGTGCCAGCAGCTTAGTCTCTGGGGGGGGCACAGATACGCAGTATTTT.

V is TRBV2 and J is TRBJ1-5, with TRBD1 as a possible D gene (5 bases). Trimming shortened V by 7 bases and J by 2 bases, and 15 bases separated the two germline ends. CDR3 length: 15 residues. Germline CDR1 reads SNHLY; CDR2 reads FYNNEI. The CDR3 protein is CASMEGPGGNQPQHF. The CDR3 coding sequence is TGTGCCAGCATGGAGGGGCCGGGAGGCAATCAGCCCCAGCATTTT. The full variable domain, completed using reference TRBV2 and TRBJ1-5, is EPEVTQTPSHQVTQMGQEVILRCVPISNHLYFYWYRQILGQKVEFLVSFYNNEISEKSEIFDDQFSVERPDGSNFTLKIRSTKLEDSAMYFCASMEGPGGNQPQHFGDGTRLSIL.

The J gene is TRBJ1-1, the V gene TRBV5-1; 11 nucleotides agree with TRBD1. V dropped 3 bases and J dropped 1; count of bases not matched to a gene: 2. This CDR3 is 15 amino acids long. CDR1 SGHRS and CDR2 YFSETQ come from the germline V gene. Here the CDR3 DNA reads TGCGCCAGCAGCTCGGGACAGGGGGGGAACACTGAAGCTTTCTTT. Protein product: CASSSGQGGNTEAFF. Full variable domain (rest looked up from reference TRBV5-1 and TRBJ1-1): KAGVTQTPRYLIKTRGQQVTLSCSPISGHRSVSWYQQTPGQGLQFLFEYFSETQRNKGNFPGRFSGRQFSNSRSEMNVSTLELGDSALYLCASSSGQGGNTEAFFGQGTRLTVV.

V usage is TRBV28 and J usage is TRBJ1-6; 9 positions match TRBD1. CDR1 and CDR2 (germline): MDHEN, SYDVKM. V lost 5 bases, J lost 10 bases, and 9 bases stayed unmatched. The CDR3 runs 15 residues. The CDR3 region has the DNA TGTGCCAGCAGTCCGGATGGACAGGGGAGATCACCCCTCCACTTT. As protein: CASSPDGQGRSPLHF.

J is TRBJ2-7 and V is TRBV5-1; weak D call: TRBD2 (7 bases). Looked up from germline, CDR1 is SGHRS and CDR2 is YFSETQ. Trimming stripped 7 bases from V and 5 bases from J, with 19 bases between. The CDR3 has 14 residues. CDR3 nucleotides: TGCGCCAGCCAAAGGATGGGGGGGCAGGACGAGCAGTACTTC. Its translation: CASQRMGGQDEQYF.

The chain carries TRBV9 and TRBJ1-3; maybe TRBD1 (5 bases). Germline V lookup: CDR1 SGDLS, CDR2 YYNGEE. V was trimmed by 0 bases and J by 0 bases, leaving 10 bases between them. This CDR3 is 16 amino acids long. CDR3: CASSVAQGISGNTIYF. The CDR3 coding sequence is TGTGCCAGCAGCGTAGCTCAGGGTATCTCTGGAAACACCATATATTTT.

V and J are TRBV10-2 and TRBJ2-1; tentatively, D is TRBD2 (7 bases). Germline V gives CDR1 WSHSY, CDR2 SAAADI. V was clipped by 5 bases and J by 7 bases, with 12 bases between them. CDR3 length: 13 residues. CDR3 DNA sequence: TGCGCCAGCAGTTTGCGGGGGCCAAATGAGCAGTTCTTC. It yields the protein CASSLRGPNEQFF.

The DNA for the CDR3 is TGTGCCAGCAGCTCCCCCGTGGTGGCAGGCTCCTATAATTCACCCCTCCACTTT. This gives the protein CASSSPVVAGSYNSPLHF. The gene calls are TRBV11-3 and TRBJ1-6, with no clear D. Germline assignment: CDR1 SGHNT and CDR2 YENEEA. Trimming shortened V by 4 bases and J by 0 bases, and 16 bases separated the two germline ends. The CDR3 consists of 18 residues.

In this sample, this clone turned up once. V gene TRBV24-1 combines with J gene TRBJ2-2; D not resolved. Per germline, CDR1 KGHDR and CDR2 SFDVKD. The CDR3 is 13 amino acids. The ends were cut back, 7 bases at V and 0 bases at J, with 5 bases in the middle. The CDR3 DNA reads TGTGCCACCAGCAGGCCGAACACCGGGGAGCTGTTTTTT. The encoded protein is CATSRPNTGELFF.

The CDR3 nucleotides read TGTGCCAGCAGCTTAGAGGGACAGAGCAATCAGCCCCAGCATTTT. It translates to CASSLEGQSNQPQHF. This chain uses TRBV7-2 with TRBJ1-5; TRBD1 agrees at 7 bases. From germline, CDR1 is SGHTA and CDR2 FQGNSA. The CDR3 runs 15 residues. Trimming took 1 base from V and 1 from J; bases not matched to a gene: 1.

This clone was picked up one time. The V call is TRBV11-2, the J call TRBJ2-7; a weak D match, TRBD2 (6 bases). V was shortened by 0 bases and J by 4 bases, with 13 bases between the two germline ends. CDR1 SGHAT and CDR2 FQNNGV come from the germline V gene. This CDR3 region has 15 residues. This CDR3 reads CASSLERRGGYEQYV. The CDR3 coding sequence is TGTGCCAGCAGCTTAGAACGTCGGGGAGGTTACGAGCAGTACGTC.

This sequence joins TRBV5-6 and TRBJ2-7; D may be TRBD1 (6 bases). This CDR3 has 14 residues. Trimming stripped 4 bases from V and 6 bases from J, with 17 bases between. Germline V gene data show CDR1 as SGHDT and CDR2 as YYEEEE. The CDR3 coding sequence is TGTGCCAGCAGCCTCAGGGGAGATTCGCCCGAGCAGTACTTC. Translating gives CASSLRGDSPEQYF.

The chain couples TRBV29-1 to TRBJ1-1; 9 nucleotides line up with TRBD1. CDR1 SQVTM and CDR2 ANQGSEA come from the germline V gene. V was clipped by 4 bases and J by 7 bases; unmatched bases: 7. This CDR3 comprises 13 residues. In DNA, the CDR3 is TGCAGCGTTGCCAGACAGGGGGACAATGAAGCTTTCTTT. Encoded protein: CSVARQGDNEAFF.

The CDR3 protein is CASSLVGAYGYTF. DNA for the CDR3: TGTGCCAGCAGTTTAGTGGGCGCCTATGGCTACACCTTC. The chain links TRBV12-3 or TRBV12-4 to TRBJ1-2; D unresolved. The V and J ends lost 1 base and 4 bases respectively, with 7 bases between them. The CDR3 has 13 residues.

V and J are TRBV3-1 (or the pseudogene TRBV3-2) and TRBJ2-5; D is uncertain. CDR3 length: 12 residues. V lost 2 bases, J lost 5 bases, and 6 bases lay in between. CDR1 and CDR2 from the germline V gene are LGHDT and YNNKEL (reference sequence). This CDR3 reads CASSQTGETQYF. DNA of the CDR3: TGTGCCAGCAGCCAAACCGGGGAGACCCAGTACTTC.

V and J are TRBV4-1 and TRBJ2-4; 10 nucleotides align to TRBD1. The V and J ends lost 3 bases and 8 bases, in that order; junction bases with no gene match: 10. Germline values: CDR1 MGHRA, CDR2 YSYEKL. The CDR3 covers 16 residues. The CDR3 nucleotides read TGCGCCAGCAGCCATGATTTCCGGGACAGGGGAGACATTCAGTACTTC. Its translation is CASSHDFRDRGDIQYF.

About this clone: The sample contains more than one DNA sequence encoding this CDR3. In nucleotides, the CDR3 is TGCGCCAGCAGCTTGGGGGCAGCAAGTAACACCGGGGAGCTGTTTTTT. It is translated as CASSLGAASNTGELFF. The chain employs TRBV5-1 and TRBJ2-2; unclear D gene. The length of the CDR3 is 16 residues. CDR1 and CDR2 (germline): SGHRS, YFSETQ. V was trimmed by 0 bases and J by 2 bases, leaving 11 bases between them.

This CDR3 reads CASRGQYNEQFF. The DNA of the CDR3 is TGTGCCAGTAGGGGACAGTACAATGAGCAGTTCTTC. The chain links TRBV19 to TRBJ2-1; 7 nucleotides agree with TRBD1. In germline, CDR1 is LNHDA, CDR2 SQIVND (reference sequence). V was pared by 6 bases and J by 4 bases, with 0 bases of the junction left unmatched. CDR3 length: 12 amino acids.

This rearrangement joins TRBV4-1 to TRBJ1-1, with TRBD1 matching over 7 bases. The CDR3 covers 17 residues. Germline V gives CDR1 MGHRA, CDR2 YSYEKL. Losses at the gene ends were 2 bases for V and 5 bases for J; bases not matched to a gene: 14. The CDR3 DNA follows: TGCGCCAGCAGCCAAACCTTGGGCCAGGGGGAAAGAACTGAAGCTTTCTTT. It encodes CASSQTLGQGERTEAFF.

The chain carries TRBV13 and TRBJ1-4, with unresolved D. Trimming took off 2 bases at V and 4 bases at J, with 14 bases between the two ends. The germline CDR1 and CDR2 sequences are PRHDT and FYEKMQ (reference sequence). CDR3 size: 16 residues. CDR3 sequence (DNA): TGTGCCAGCAGCTTACCCCGGGAGACACTTAATGAAAAACTGTTTTTT. Translating gives CASSLPRETLNEKLFF.

The V call is TRBV5-6, the J call TRBJ2-5, with D possibly TRBD1 on 6 matching bases. Between the trimmed V and J ends, which lost 0 bases and 9 bases, there was a span of 15 bases. CDR1 is SGHDT and CDR2 is YYEEEE in the germline V gene. This CDR3 region has 14 residues. The CDR3 DNA reads as TGTGCCAGCAGCTTGGTGGGACAACGAGGTTCCCAGTACTTC. Protein product: CASSLVGQRGSQYF.

The chain links TRBV30 to TRBJ1-2; D perhaps matches TRBD1 (6 bases). Trimming cost V 2 bases and J 8 bases, with 21 bases left between them. This CDR3 has 15 residues. Germline V lookup: CDR1 GTSNPN, CDR2 SVGIG (reference sequence). The chain's CDR3 is CAWSTHPGGGDGYTF. The DNA for the CDR3 is TGTGCCTGGAGTACCCACCCGGGAGGGGGGGACGGCTACACCTTC.

The gene calls are TRBV10-3 and TRBJ2-1, with TRBD1 matching 8 bases. Germline CDR1 and CDR2: ENHRY and SYGVKD. The junction had 17 bases not matched to a gene; V was cut back by 6 bases and J by 1 base. This CDR3 has 19 residues. The CDR3 region is CAIRGSAGGPPISYNEQFF. The CDR3 DNA follows: TGTGCCATCAGGGGCTCGGCAGGGGGCCCCCCTATATCCTACAATGAGCAGTTCTTC.

This clone was seen a single time. The sample has other DNA sequences that encode this CDR3 too. The rearrangement uses TRBV6-1 and TRBJ1-5, with no clear D. The V and J ends lost 1 base and 7 bases respectively, with 5 bases between them. Germline V gene lookup returns CDR1 MNHNS and CDR2 SASEGT. The CDR3 consists of 12 residues. In nucleotides, the CDR3 is TGTGCCAGCAGTGAAGGAGGACAGCCCCAGCATTTT. Amino acid sequence: CASSEGGQPQHF.

This clone appeared a single time. This chain joins TRBV6-5 and TRBJ2-1, with TRBD2 matching 7 bases. Germline V gene sequence: CDR1 MNHEY, CDR2 SVGAGI. V was pared by 2 bases and J by 4 bases, with 8 bases of the junction left unmatched. The length of the CDR3 is 16 residues. CDR3 loop: CASSYDRASGYNEQFF. CDR3 nucleotides: TGTGCCAGCAGTTACGATAGGGCTAGCGGTTACAATGAGCAGTTCTTC.

For the CDR3, the DNA is TGTGCCAGCAGCAGAAACGGGGGGCACACCTACGAGCAGTACGTC. It specifies CASSRNGGHTYEQYV. The chain combines TRBV21-1 with TRBJ2-7; the table's D gene call, TRBD2, was not cross checked with the DNA. TRBV21-1 is annotated as a pseudogene. The CDR3 contains 15 residues.

The chain links TRBV5-6 to TRBJ2-5, with D perhaps matching TRBD2 (6 bases). Germline CDR1 is SGHDT and CDR2 is YYEEEE. V was shortened by 4 bases and J by 3 bases, with 13 bases between the two germline ends. The CDR3 runs 14 residues. The DNA of the CDR3 is TGTGCCAGCAGCAGGGGACGGACTAAAGAGACCCAGTACTTC. This encodes CASSRGRTKETQYF.